This TCR beta chain was obtained from a study of blood T cell repertoires in COVID-19. Some clones are missing from TCRdb's copy, which holds only in-frame ones; the method was immunoSEQ multiplex PCR. Seen here are about 81,000 clones, 82% observed once, and the top ten hold approximately 7%. This CDR3 spans 13 amino acids. CDR1 and CDR2 from the germline V gene are SGHVS and FNYEAQ. The V end lost 3 bases, the J end lost 5 bases, and 8 bases lay between the germline ends. This rearrangement joins TRBV7-6 to TRBJ1-5; D remains ambiguous. The receptor's source is a human donor in a cohort sampled during active COVID-19. Material for sequencing was peripheral blood. CDR3 coding DNA: TGTGCCAGCAGCTTCGGTGTGGATCAGCCCCAGCATTTT. Translated: CASSFGVDQPQHF.